Below are 28 T cell receptor beta chains sequenced from a single sample in a study of cytomegalovirus exposure and HLA in healthy donors. It was with 60 Vbeta and 13 Jbeta primers that the PCR ran. Libraries were prepared by immunoSEQ multiplex PCR; TCRdb keeps only in-frame clonotypes and omits some of them. The sample yields around 170,000 clones, approximately 80% seen once. The specimen was PBMCs. The receptors stem from a woman between 50 and 59 years old in good health and CMV-seronegative.

The rearrangement joins TRBV27 to TRBJ1-4, with TRBD1 matching over 8 bases. The CDR3 is 15 residues long. Looked up from germline, CDR1 is MNHEY and CDR2 is SMNVEV (reference sequence). The trim removed 7 bases at V and 8 bases at J, leaving 12 bases unmatched. The CDR3 here is CASTTRTGGREKLFF. CDR3 bases: TGTGCCAGCACCACGAGAACAGGGGGACGCGAAAAACTGTTTTTT.

V and J are TRBV10-2 and TRBJ2-2; 7 nucleotides agree with TRBD2. Germline CDR1 WSHSY, CDR2 SAAADI. The CDR3 runs to 16 residues. The V and J ends lost 2 bases and 8 bases, in that order; junction bases with no gene match: 11. The CDR3 nucleotides are TGCGCCAGCAGTGAGACGGGCGGGGGTCGATTTGGGGAGCTGTTTTTT. It translates to CASSETGGGRFGELFF.

The chain has TRBV9 and TRBJ2-1; 11 bases fit TRBD1. This CDR3 is 14 amino acids long. Germline values: CDR1 SGDLS, CDR2 YYNGEE. V gave up 3 bases and J gave up 14 bases; unmatched junction bases: 10. The CDR3 spells CASSGAGTGGLEFF. The CDR3 DNA follows: TGTGCCAGCAGCGGGGCCGGGACAGGGGGGTTGGAGTTCTTC. Looking up the rest from reference TRBV9 and TRBJ2-1 gives the full variable domain: DSGVTQTPKHLITATGQRVTLRCSPRSGDLSVYWYQQSLDQGLQFLIQYYNGEERAKGNILERFSAQQFPDLHSELNLSSLELGDSALYFCASSGAGTGGLEFFGPGTRLTVL.

V usage is TRBV5-4 and J usage is TRBJ1-1; D gene ambiguous. Between the trimmed V and J ends, which lost 2 bases and 1 base, there was a span of 12 bases. Germline-derived CDR1 and CDR2 are SGHNT and YYREEE (reference sequence). The CDR3 spans 15 residues. Here the CDR3 reads CASSFNSVSNTEAFF. The CDR3 region has the DNA TGTGCCAGCAGCTTTAACTCTGTCTCGAACACTGAAGCTTTCTTT.

This clone was picked up a small number of times. The genes are TRBV5-1 and TRBJ2-7; 7 bases line up with TRBD2. Germline V gene data show CDR1 as SGHRS and CDR2 as YFSETQ. The trim removed 0 bases at V and 6 bases at J, leaving 9 bases unmatched. The CDR3 contains 15 residues. In nucleotides, the CDR3 is TGCGCCAGCAGCTTGGCGCAGCCGGGGGGAGTCGAGCAGTACTTC. Amino acid sequence: CASSLAQPGGVEQYF.

The CDR3 nucleotides are TGTGCCAGCAGTCCAAGGACAGGGGACGATCAGCCCCAGCATTTT. It is translated as CASSPRTGDDQPQHF. The chain is built from TRBV27 and TRBJ1-5; 9 nucleotides line up with TRBD1. Germline loops: CDR1 MNHEY, CDR2 SMNVEV (reference sequence). This CDR3 has 15 residues. The J segment lost 5 bases and the V segment lost 5 bases, leaving 7 bases of the junction unmatched.

This clone was seen a single time. The rearrangement uses TRBV29-1 and TRBJ2-7; the D gene is possibly TRBD1 (6 bases). Between the trimmed V and J ends, which lost 6 bases and 2 bases, there was a span of 17 bases. Germline assignment: CDR1 SQVTM and CDR2 ANQGSEA. The CDR3 runs to 14 residues. The CDR3: CSVRLGQLTYEQYF. In nucleotides, the CDR3 is TGCAGCGTAAGGCTAGGACAGTTGACCTACGAGCAGTACTTC.

This sequence joins TRBV6-6 and TRBJ2-6, with a weak D call TRBD1 (5 bases). Per germline, CDR1 MNHNY and CDR2 SVGAGI (reference sequence). The CDR3 loop spans 15 amino acids. Trimming left V 6 bases short and J 0 bases short, with 9 bases between. The CDR3 spells CASRTASSGANVLTF. CDR3 bases: TGTGCCAGCAGGACAGCAAGCTCTGGGGCCAACGTCCTGACTTTC.

The chain employs TRBV28 and TRBJ2-1, with D hard to call. The length of the CDR3 is 12 residues. Germline V gene data show CDR1 as MDHEN and CDR2 as SYDVKM. Between the trimmed V and J ends, which lost 2 bases and 10 bases, there was a span of 9 bases. The CDR3 region is CASSLKWLEQFF. Here the CDR3 DNA reads TGTGCCAGCAGTTTAAAGTGGCTCGAGCAGTTCTTC. Filled out from reference TRBV28 and TRBJ2-1, the complete variable domain reads DVKVTQSSRYLVKRTGEKVFLECVQDMDHENMFWYRQDPGLGLRLIYFSYDVKMKEKGDIPEGYSVSREKKERFSLILESASTNQTSMYLCASSLKWLEQFFGPGTRLTVL.

This chain connects TRBV5-8 to TRBJ2-2; 15 positions agree with TRBD2. CDR3 length: 16 residues. The germline V gene encodes CDR1 SGHTS and CDR2 YDEGEE. V lost 4 bases, J lost 10 bases, and 8 bases stayed unmatched. This chain's CDR3 is CASSTGLAGGQEELFF. CDR3 DNA: TGTGCCAGCAGCACCGGACTAGCGGGAGGGCAAGAGGAGCTGTTTTTT.

This clone was counted between two and nine times. The gene calls are TRBV5-6 and TRBJ1-4; D is undetermined. Trimming stripped 3 bases from V and 7 bases from J, with 16 bases between. The germline gives CDR1 SGHDT, CDR2 YYEEEE. The CDR3 runs to 15 residues. Here the CDR3 DNA reads TGTGCCAGCAGCTCAGTTGTGACACGGCTTGAAAAACTGTTTTTT. As protein: CASSSVVTRLEKLFF.

This clone was picked up a small number of times. The chain has TRBV6-5 and TRBJ2-7, with 7 bases matching TRBD2. Trimming at V came to 3 bases and at J to 2 bases, leaving 4 bases not matched to a gene. CDR1 and CDR2 (germline): MNHEY, SVGAGI. The CDR3 runs 14 residues. The CDR3 reads CASSYAGEAYEQYF. In nucleotides, the CDR3 is TGTGCCAGCAGTTATGCGGGGGAAGCCTACGAGCAGTACTTC.

A few counts support this clone. CDR3 region: CASSETDSRNEKLFF. The DNA for the CDR3 is TGTGCCAGCAGTGAAACGGACTCGAGGAATGAAAAACTGTTTTTT. This rearrangement joins TRBV2 to TRBJ1-4; no clear D gene. Germline V gives CDR1 SNHLY, CDR2 FYNNEI. The CDR3 covers 15 residues. V lost 2 bases and J 5 bases, leaving 12 bases between the germline ends.

The chain uses TRBV4-2 and TRBJ2-5; D may be TRBD2 (6 bases). The CDR3 has 13 residues. Germline values: CDR1 LGHNA, CDR2 YNFKEQ. V lost 3 bases, J lost 11 bases, and 16 bases lay in between. The CDR3 coding sequence is TGTGCCAGCAGCCAGGGGGGTACGGTGGAGCAGTACTTC. It encodes CASSQGGTVEQYF.

CDR3 DNA sequence: TGTGCCAGCAGTATCGGAACGGCCCACAGGGAGCAGTTCTTC. It is translated as CASSIGTAHREQFF. The chain is built from TRBV2 and TRBJ2-1; D is possibly TRBD1 (5 bases). CDR1 and CDR2 from the germline V gene are SNHLY and FYNNEI. V was pared by 5 bases and J by 10 bases, with 18 bases between. CDR3 length: 14 residues.

This clone was counted a single time. The V gene is TRBV27, the J gene TRBJ1-2; 7 bases map to TRBD1. V shed 6 bases and J 0 bases; nucleotides not matched to a gene: 7. Germline V CDR1 and CDR2: MNHEY, SMNVEV (reference sequence). The CDR3 sequence is 15 residues long. As DNA, the CDR3 is TGTGCCAGCAGAGCGGGGGACAGACCTAACTATGGCTACACCTTC. Its protein is CASRAGDRPNYGYTF.

The chain links TRBV4-3 to TRBJ2-2; 7 bases match TRBD1. Germline CDR1 LGHNA, CDR2 YSLEER. Trimming removed 1 base from V and 2 bases from J; junction bases left unmatched: 7. This CDR3 region has 17 residues. The CDR3 coding sequence is TGCGCCAGCAGCCAAGGGGACGGGACAGCCAACACCGGGGAGCTGTTTTTT. Protein: CASSQGDGTANTGELFF.

This chain connects TRBV27 to TRBJ2-5; 10 bases match TRBD2. The CDR3 contains 15 residues. The V gene's germline CDR1 is MNHEY and CDR2 SMNVEV (reference sequence). The J segment lost 4 bases and the V segment lost 3 bases, leaving 5 bases of the junction unmatched. The CDR3 coding sequence is TGTGCCAGCAGTTTTTTGGCTAGCGGGAGAGAGACCCAGTACTTC. This sequence encodes CASSFLASGRETQYF.

The chain combines TRBV9 with TRBJ2-1; D perhaps matches TRBD2 (6 bases). This CDR3 has 15 amino acids. With 0 bases removed from V and 2 bases from J, the gap between germline ends came to 9 bases. Germline values: CDR1 SGDLS, CDR2 YYNGEE. The CDR3, as DNA: TGTGCCAGCAGCGTAGAGGGGAGGCCCTACAATGAGCAGTTCTTC. Protein: CASSVEGRPYNEQFF.

Only one count was recorded for this clone. The V and J genes are TRBV7-3 and TRBJ2-1, with 10 nucleotides matching TRBD1. V dropped 5 bases and J dropped 7; count of bases not matched to a gene: 8. Germline CDR1 and CDR2: SGHTA and FQGTGA. CDR3 length equals 15 residues. The CDR3 DNA sequence: TGTGCCAGCAGCCACCCCCCGGGACAGGGGAATGAGCAGTTCTTC. Amino acid sequence: CASSHPPGQGNEQFF.

This chain uses TRBV7-2 with TRBJ1-5; TRBD1 matches at 7 bases. This CDR3 region has 13 residues. Trimming at V came to 5 bases and at J to 7 bases, leaving 5 bases not matched to a gene. Per germline, CDR1 SGHTA and CDR2 FQGNSA. The CDR3 sequence: CASSLRGEQPQHF. The DNA for the CDR3 is TGTGCCAGCAGCCTCAGGGGGGAGCAGCCCCAGCATTTT.

This clone came up once. The V and J genes are TRBV6-5 and TRBJ2-4; D is uncertain. Germline values: CDR1 MNHEY, CDR2 SVGAGI. This CDR3 spans 14 amino acids. V lost 2 bases, J lost 0 bases, and 5 bases lay in between. In DNA, the CDR3 is TGTGCCAGCAGTTACACAGAAGCCAAAAACATTCAGTACTTC. Translation gives CASSYTEAKNIQYF.

The rearrangement uses TRBV7-9 and TRBJ1-1, with a possible D match to TRBD1 (6 bases). Per germline, CDR1 SEHNR and CDR2 FQNEAQ (reference sequence). The CDR3 totals 12 residues. Trimming stripped 7 bases from V and 5 bases from J, with 11 bases between. CDR3 bases: TGTGCCAGCAACCTCAGGGGAACTGAAGCTTTCTTT. Its protein is CASNLRGTEAFF.

The genes are TRBV28 and TRBJ2-7; possibly TRBD1 for D (6 bases). The germline V gene encodes CDR1 MDHEN and CDR2 SYDVKM. The CDR3 has 17 residues. Trimming took 2 bases from V and 0 from J, leaving 17 bases between them. The CDR3 here is CASSLRLDSFNSYEQYF. DNA for the CDR3: TGTGCCAGCAGTTTACGACTGGACAGTTTCAACTCCTACGAGCAGTACTTC.

The genes are TRBV27 and TRBJ2-7; 9 bases align to TRBD2. The CDR3 runs to 15 residues. Germline CDR1 MNHEY, CDR2 SMNVEV (reference sequence). With V trimmed by 7 bases and J by 5 bases, 12 bases remained unmatched. The CDR3 DNA reads as TGTGCCAGCAAAATCTGGCGGGGGGGCATCCACGAGCAGTACTTC. Its protein product is CASKIWRGGIHEQYF.

The V and J genes are TRBV27 and TRBJ2-1; D may be TRBD2 (5 bases). V lost 3 bases, J lost 6 bases, and 9 bases lay in between. The CDR3 length is 13 residues. From germline, CDR1 is MNHEY and CDR2 SMNVEV (reference sequence). The CDR3 DNA reads TGTGCCAGCAGTTTCCAAGGAGGCAATGAGCAGTTCTTC. Protein product: CASSFQGGNEQFF.

The chain couples TRBV30 to TRBJ1-2; D is ambiguous. This CDR3 contains 12 residues. The V and J ends lost 3 bases and 5 bases respectively, with 10 bases between them. Germline V gene data show CDR1 as GTSNPN and CDR2 as SVGIG (reference sequence). The CDR3: CAWREVVYGYTF. The CDR3, as DNA: TGTGCCTGGAGGGAGGTGGTTTATGGCTACACCTTC.

The chain is built from TRBV11-3 and TRBJ2-3, with 8 bases that match TRBD2. The V segment lost 0 bases and the J segment 2 bases; nucleotides outside the gene matches: 7. The CDR3 has 17 amino acids. Germline V CDR1 and CDR2: SGHNT, YENEEA. CDR3 sequence (DNA): TGTGCCAGCAGCTTAGATCCCTTAGCGGGGCCCACAGATACGCAGTATTTT. The encoded protein is CASSLDPLAGPTDTQYF.